This TCR beta chain was recorded in a study of response to subunit inactivated influenza vaccine. Study-level points and caveats: The study's authors posited that every seasonal influenza vaccination enlists few new T cells.

In this sample, this clonotype turned up a few times. Its antigen is not identified. MiXCR, run by TCRdb on the RT-PCR reads, gives a single entry per CDR3 protein. The table records fewer than 700,000 distinct CDR3 sequences, approximately 13% of them present only once. Trimming at V came to 3 bases and at J to 8 bases, leaving 11 bases not matched to a gene. The CDR3 has 15 amino acids. Germline-derived CDR1 and CDR2 are ENHRY and SYGVKD. This sample comprised PBMCs from blood, obtained 40 to 50 days after vaccination. The chain has TRBV10-3 and TRBJ2-3, with 7 bases matching TRBD1. The origin of this receptor is a man over 45 who received an inactivated influenza vaccine. The CDR3 sequence: CAISDVGGEAVTQYF. CDR3 sequence (DNA): TGTGCCATCAGTGATGTAGGGGGCGAGGCAGTTACGCAGTATTTT.